One sample yielded the 9 T cell receptor beta chains listed below, sequenced in a study of cytomegalovirus exposure and HLA in healthy donors (dated by TCRdb to 2016 to 2017). Receptor amplification or capture employed the immunoSEQ multiplex PCR assay. A mixture of 60 forward primers for TCR Vbeta segments and 13 reverse primers for TCR Jbeta segments was used in the multiplex PCR. The immuneACCESS repertoire file appears here via TCRdb, limited to in-frame rearrangements. These files lack a portion of the clones; in checked studies, under half of the deficit traces to unresolved V genes, and the cause of the others is not known. The sample has some 190,000 clones on record, 80% to 90% of them singletons. The top ten hold approximately 2.4% of the sample. The sequenced sample was PBMCs. The receptors were sampled from a male donor in good health and CMV-seronegative.

The V call is TRBV7-6, the J call TRBJ1-2, with 8 bases fitting TRBD1. Per the germline V gene, CDR1 is SGHVS and CDR2 is FNYEAQ. V dropped 5 bases and J dropped 5; count of bases not matched to a gene: 10. The CDR3 is 15 residues long. The CDR3 coding sequence is TGTGCCAGCAGCCCGATTCGGGACAGGTCATATGGCTACACCTTC. Amino acid sequence: CASSPIRDRSYGYTF.

The genes are TRBV28 and TRBJ2-5; TRBD1 matches 10 bases. Trimming removed 7 bases from V and 0 bases from J; junction bases left unmatched: 5. The CDR3 runs 15 residues. Germline-derived CDR1 and CDR2 are MDHEN and SYDVKM. CDR3 residues: CASNPGQGNQETQYF. CDR3 DNA: TGTGCCAGCAATCCGGGACAGGGGAACCAAGAGACCCAGTACTTC.

This chain joins TRBV7-9 and TRBJ1-3, with a possible D match to TRBD1 (6 bases). Germline loops: CDR1 SEHNR, CDR2 FQNEAQ (reference sequence). The CDR3 length is 14 residues. With 5 bases removed from V and 0 bases from J, the gap between germline ends came to 8 bases. CDR3 sequence (DNA): TGTGCCAGCAGCCGGGACAACTCTGGAAACACCATATATTTT. Protein product: CASSRDNSGNTIYF.

This chain links TRBV6-5 with TRBJ2-7, with D possibly TRBD1 on 5 matching bases. The CDR3 consists of 14 residues. Trimming pared 5 bases from V and 3 bases from J, leaving 14 bases between. Per the germline V gene, CDR1 is MNHEY and CDR2 is SVGAGI. The CDR3 nucleotides read TGTGCCAGCAGTCAAACCGCTGACAGCTACGAGCAGTACTTC. This encodes CASSQTADSYEQYF.

The chain recombines TRBV4-3 with TRBJ1-1; D perhaps matches TRBD1 (6 bases). Germline V CDR1 and CDR2: LGHNA, YSLEER. This CDR3 region has 13 residues. V dropped 1 base and J dropped 8 bases, with 11 bases sitting between them. The CDR3 spells CASSQAPQGEAFF. In nucleotides, the CDR3 is TGCGCCAGCAGCCAAGCCCCACAGGGAGAAGCTTTCTTT.

The genes are TRBV5-1 and TRBJ2-5; possible D gene TRBD2, 6 bases. Per the germline V gene, CDR1 is SGHRS and CDR2 is YFSETQ. Trimming shortened V by 2 bases and J by 4 bases, and 15 bases separated the two germline ends. The CDR3 covers 15 residues. CDR3 loop: CASSFGDNGRETQYF. The CDR3 DNA reads TGCGCCAGCAGCTTCGGGGATAACGGGAGAGAGACCCAGTACTTC.

The chain uses TRBV5-8 and TRBJ2-7; 9 bases fit TRBD1. CDR3 length: 17 residues. V shed 4 bases, J shed 1 base, and the junction held 12 bases outside the gene matches. Germline V gene sequence: CDR1 SGHTS, CDR2 YDEGEE. The CDR3 sequence: CASSPGTGSPFSYEQYF. The CDR3 DNA follows: TGTGCCAGCAGCCCAGGGACAGGGTCACCCTTTTCCTACGAGCAGTACTTC.

For this clone: It is unclear where the CDR3 begins or ends on the DNA, so no DNA is shown, and the CDR3 is as TCRdb lists it. The genes are TRBV28 and TRBJ2-7; the tabulated D call, TRBD1, remains unverified against the DNA. Including both end residues, the CDR3 is 13 amino acids long. Germline CDR1 MDHEN, CDR2 SYDVKM. The CDR3: CASSSSTLDEQYF.

This chain links TRBV6-5 with TRBJ2-6; perhaps TRBD1 as D (5 bases). Germline loops: CDR1 MNHEY, CDR2 SVGAGI. The V end was cut by 6 bases, the J end by 2 bases, with 8 bases between. The CDR3 sequence is 14 residues long. The DNA of the CDR3 is TGTGCCAGCAGCAAGACAGCTGGGGCCAACGTCCTGACTTTC. This translates into CASSKTAGANVLTF.